This T cell receptor beta chain was recovered during a study of cytomegalovirus exposure and HLA in healthy donors. Study-wide findings and caveats: In a later analysis, roughly 17,000 TCR beta sequences were associated with HLA alleles at 0.05 false discovery rate.

Vbeta (60) and Jbeta (13) primers were used in the PCR. Sequenced by immunoSEQ multiplex PCR; TCRdb stores in-frame clones only, minus some. The table shows around 110,000 clones, with about 61% occurring only once. Germline V gives CDR1 SGHTS, CDR2 YDEGEE. This CDR3 has 14 residues. V was pared by 4 bases and J by 3 bases, with 4 bases of the junction left unmatched. This clone has more than one count but fewer than ten. Its antigen is still unknown. The chain recombines TRBV5-8 with TRBJ2-7; 10 bases are shared with TRBD1. The sequence came from a woman aged 25 to 39 in good health and CMV-seronegative. Sequencing was carried out using PBMCs. In DNA, the CDR3 is TGTGCCAGCAGCGGACAGGGGGGCCTCTACGAGCAGTACTTC. Its protein product is CASSGQGGLYEQYF. Using reference TRBV5-8 and TRBJ2-7 for the parts outside the CDR3, the full variable domain is EAGVTQSPTHLIKTRGQQATLRCSPISGHTSVYWYQQALGLGLQFLLWYDEGEERNRGNFPPRFSGRQFPNYSSELNVNALELEDSALYLCASSGQGGLYEQYFGPGTRLTVT.